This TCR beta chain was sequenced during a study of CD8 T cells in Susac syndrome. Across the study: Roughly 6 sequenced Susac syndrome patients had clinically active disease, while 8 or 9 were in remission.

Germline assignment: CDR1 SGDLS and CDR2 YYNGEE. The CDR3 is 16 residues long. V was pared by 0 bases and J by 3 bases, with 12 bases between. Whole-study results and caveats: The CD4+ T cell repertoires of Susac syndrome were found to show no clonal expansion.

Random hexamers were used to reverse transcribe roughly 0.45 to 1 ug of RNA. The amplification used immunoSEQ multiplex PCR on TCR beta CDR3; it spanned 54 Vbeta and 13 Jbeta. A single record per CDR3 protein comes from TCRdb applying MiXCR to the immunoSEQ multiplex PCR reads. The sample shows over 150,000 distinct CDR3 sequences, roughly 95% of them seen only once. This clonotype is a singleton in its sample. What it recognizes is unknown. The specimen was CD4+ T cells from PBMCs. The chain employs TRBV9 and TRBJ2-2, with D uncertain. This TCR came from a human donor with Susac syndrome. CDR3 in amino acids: CASSVGQVSYTGELFF. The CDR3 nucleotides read TGTGCCAGCAGCGTAGGGCAAGTGTCTTACACCGGGGAGCTGTTTTTT.